A selection of T cell receptor beta chains follows, all from one sample in a study of CD8 T cells in Susac syndrome. TCRdb redid the calling of the immunoSEQ multiplex PCR reads with MiXCR, one entry per CDR3 protein. The sample shows over 120,000 distinct CDR3 sequences, 95% of them seen only once. Source material: CD4+ T cells from PBMCs. Receptors originate from a human donor with Susac syndrome. Both conserved end residues are part of each CDR3. Fields, in order: D gene, CDR3 length, V gene, clone size, J gene, CDR3 protein, CDR3 DNA. The D gene is left open where the match is weak. For some rows the clone size is stated as once, few or many, or as a class when expanded; others skip it.

D: NA; length: 16; V: TRBV5-8; size: NA; J: TRBJ2-5; CDR3: CASSLAGGPVRETQYF; DNA: TGTGCCAGCAGCTTGGCAGGGGGGCCCGTGCGGGAGACCCAGTACTTC
D: TRBD2; length: 17; V: TRBV7-2; size: NA; J: TRBJ2-2; CDR3: CASSLDPLAGENGELFF; DNA: TGTGCCAGCAGCTTAGATCCGCTAGCGGGAGAGAACGGGGAGCTGTTTTTT
D: TRBD1; length: 13; V: TRBV4-2; size: NA; J: TRBJ2-2; CDR3: CASSPQGAGELFF; DNA: TGTGCCAGCAGCCCCCAGGGGGCCGGGGAGCTGTTTTTT
D: NA; length: 14; V: TRBV6-1; size: NA; J: TRBJ1-2; CDR3: CASSEGQVNYGYTF; DNA: TGTGCCAGCAGTGAAGGGCAAGTCAACTATGGCTACACCTTC
D: NA; length: 12; V: TRBV30; size: NA; J: TRBJ2-7; CDR3: CASSWGSYEQYF; DNA: TGTGCCTCGTCCTGGGGCTCCTACGAGCAGTACTTC
D: NA; length: 14; V: TRBV10-3; size: NA; J: TRBJ2-7; CDR3: CAISEKTGPYEQYF; DNA: TGTGCCATCAGTGAGAAAACAGGTCCCTACGAGCAGTACTTC
D: NA; length: 14; V: TRBV15; size: NA; J: TRBJ1-5; CDR3: CATSRAGSGQPQHF; DNA: TGTGCCACCAGCAGAGCGGGGAGTGGGCAGCCCCAGCATTTT
D: NA; length: 14; V: TRBV20-1; size: NA; J: TRBJ1-2; CDR3: CSASDNRGVVGYTF; DNA: TGCAGTGCTAGCGATAATCGAGGGGTGGTTGGCTACACCTTC
D: NA; length: 15; V: TRBV19; size: NA; J: TRBJ1-1; CDR3: CASRLGAAMNTEAFF; DNA: TGTGCCAGTAGATTGGGGGCGGCGATGAACACTGAAGCTTTCTTT
D: TRBD2; length: 11; V: TRBV30; size: NA; J: TRBJ2-1; CDR3: CACGTSGEQFF; DNA: TGTGCCTGCGGGACTAGCGGTGAGCAGTTCTTC
D: NA; length: 15; V: TRBV15; size: NA; J: TRBJ1-1; CDR3: CATSRSVGGNTEAFF; DNA: TGTGCCACCAGCAGATCAGTCGGGGGGAACACTGAAGCTTTCTTT
D: NA; length: 12; V: TRBV7-6; size: NA; J: TRBJ1-1; CDR3: CASLGGDTEAFF; DNA: TGTGCCAGTTTGGGGGGGGACACTGAAGCTTTCTTT
D: NA; length: 13; V: TRBV29-1; size: NA; J: TRBJ2-3; CDR3: CSVGGRVADTQYF; DNA: TGCAGCGTTGGCGGCAGGGTCGCAGATACGCAGTATTTT
D: NA; length: 11; V: TRBV12-3/TRBV12-4; size: NA; J: TRBJ1-2; CDR3: CASSRGVGYTF; DNA: TGTGCCAGCAGTCGGGGGGTTGGCTACACCTTC
D: TRBD2; length: 16; V: TRBV29-1; size: NA; J: TRBJ2-5; CDR3: CSVSGTSGSREETQYF; DNA: TGCAGCGTTTCCGGGACTAGCGGGAGTCGCGAAGAGACCCAGTACTTC
D: TRBD1; length: 14; V: TRBV5-1; size: once; J: TRBJ2-5; CDR3: CASSRGQGGETQYF; DNA: TGCGCCAGCAGCCGTGGACAGGGTGGGGAGACCCAGTACTTC
D: NA; length: 13; V: TRBV29-1; size: NA; J: TRBJ1-1; CDR3: CSHLGGVNTEAFF; DNA: TGCAGCCATCTGGGGGGAGTGAACACTGAAGCTTTCTTT
D: NA; length: 13; V: TRBV30; size: NA; J: TRBJ2-5; CDR3: CAWNPGPQETQYF; DNA: TGTGCCTGGAACCCCGGGCCCCAAGAGACCCAGTACTTC
D: TRBD1; length: 13; V: TRBV7-9; size: NA; J: TRBJ2-1; CDR3: CAGSGTGENEQFF; DNA: TGTGCCGGATCCGGGACAGGGGAGAATGAGCAGTTCTTC
D: TRBD2; length: 16; V: TRBV6-6; size: NA; J: TRBJ2-3; CDR3: CASSARLAGGTDTQYF; DNA: TGTGCCAGCAGTGCCCGGTTAGCGGGGGGGACAGATACGCAGTATTTT
D: NA; length: 17; V: TRBV5-1; size: NA; J: TRBJ2-7; CDR3: CASSQGPGHIISYEQYF; DNA: TGCGCCAGCAGCCAAGGCCCGGGACACATAATTTCCTACGAGCAGTACTTC
D: NA; length: 15; V: TRBV6-6; size: NA; J: TRBJ2-5; CDR3: CASSYGTSGLGTQYF; DNA: TGTGCCAGCAGTTACGGTACTTCAGGGTTGGGGACCCAGTACTTC
D: TRBD1; length: 14; V: TRBV5-1; size: once; J: TRBJ1-1; CDR3: CASSTGQGWTEAFF; DNA: TGCGCCAGCAGCACCGGACAGGGGTGGACTGAAGCTTTCTTT
D: NA; length: 13; V: TRBV18; size: NA; J: TRBJ1-4; CDR3: CASSQREDEKLFF; DNA: TGTGCCAGCTCACAGAGGGAGGATGAAAAACTGTTTTTT
D: NA; length: 15; V: TRBV27; size: NA; J: TRBJ2-6; CDR3: CASSWTSSGANVLTF; DNA: TGTGCCAGCAGTTGGACAAGCTCTGGGGCCAACGTCCTGACTTTC
D: NA; length: 13; V: TRBV18; size: NA; J: TRBJ1-2; CDR3: CASSPEGNYGYTF; DNA: TGTGCCAGCTCACCAGAGGGGAACTATGGCTACACCTTC
D: NA; length: 16; V: TRBV20-1; size: NA; J: TRBJ1-1; CDR3: CSARDGSRAPGTEAFF; DNA: TGCAGTGCTAGAGATGGGTCCAGGGCGCCGGGCACTGAAGCTTTCTTT
D: TRBD2; length: 16; V: TRBV18; size: NA; J: TRBJ2-3; CDR3: CASSPFGGTNTDTQYF; DNA: TGTGCCAGCTCACCTTTCGGGGGGACCAACACAGATACGCAGTATTTT
D: NA; length: 13; V: TRBV18; size: NA; J: TRBJ2-7; CDR3: CASANSPASGQYF; DNA: TGTGCCAGCGCAAACTCACCGGCAAGCGGACAGTACTTC
D: NA; length: 17; V: TRBV5-4; size: NA; J: TRBJ2-3; CDR3: CASSSPASLASTDTQYF; DNA: TGTGCCAGCAGCAGCCCTGCATCGTTAGCGAGCACAGATACGCAGTATTTT
D: NA; length: 15; V: TRBV4-3; size: NA; J: TRBJ1-4; CDR3: CASSQDFIVGLPLFF; DNA: TGCGCCAGCAGCCAAGATTTTATTGTTGGATTGCCCCTGTTTTTT
D: NA; length: 17; V: TRBV7-2; size: NA; J: TRBJ1-3; CDR3: CASSLVLSAAPGNTIYF; DNA: TGTGCCAGCAGCTTAGTTCTGTCGGCAGCGCCTGGAAACACCATATATTTT
D: TRBD1; length: 17; V: TRBV3-1; size: NA; J: TRBJ2-5; CDR3: CASSQDRPGGVRETQYF; DNA: TGTGCCAGCAGCCAAGATCGGCCAGGGGGCGTGAGAGAGACCCAGTACTTC
D: NA; length: 14; V: TRBV7-9; size: NA; J: TRBJ2-2; CDR3: CASSLAVVAGELFF; DNA: TGTGCCAGCAGCTTAGCGGTCGTGGCCGGGGAGCTGTTTTTT
D: NA; length: 14; V: TRBV6-2/TRBV6-3; size: NA; J: TRBJ1-2; CDR3: CASSPDSYLRGYTF; DNA: TGTGCCAGCAGCCCCGACAGCTATCTCCGAGGCTACACCTTC
D: NA; length: 15; V: TRBV2; size: NA; J: TRBJ2-7; CDR3: CASSNRVLLSYEQYF; DNA: TGTGCCAGCAGTAACAGGGTCCTCCTCTCCTACGAGCAGTACTTC
D: NA; length: 13; V: TRBV18; size: NA; J: TRBJ1-5; CDR3: CASSDSRDQPQHF; DNA: TGTGCCAGCTCAGACTCCAGAGATCAGCCCCAGCATTTT
D: NA; length: 16; V: TRBV5-1; size: NA; J: TRBJ2-3; CDR3: CASSQDSNPSTDTQYF; DNA: TGCGCCAGCAGCCAAGACTCCAACCCTAGCACAGATACGCAGTATTTT